This TCR beta chain was captured in a study of chemoradiotherapy in HPV16-positive cancers. Turning to this clone: Its antigen remains unknown.

Broader study findings: HPV-responsive T-cell expansion during chemoradiotherapy was linked to improved recurrence-free survival in HPV16-positive patients. HPV-specific T cells were functionally defined from only a couple of HPV16-positive patients. Candidate HPV-specific clones and E7-related TCR motifs grew in tumor during treatment.

In germline, CDR1 is SGHNT, CDR2 YYREEE (reference sequence). The CDR3 totals 13 residues. Trimming left V 5 bases short and J 4 bases short, with 12 bases between. Profiled with immunoSEQ multiplex PCR; TCRdb holds only in-frame clones, not every one. The sample lists 13,000 or so clones, approximately 88% occurring once. The sample consisted of blood, taken from a patient who underwent chemoradiotherapy. The chain has TRBV5-4 and TRBJ1-2; D is undetermined. The TCR sequence derives from a human donor with HPV-associated anogenital cancer. CDR3 DNA sequence: TGTGCCAGCAGACCTGGGCAGGCCTATGGCTACACCTTC. The encoded protein is CASRPGQAYGYTF. Filled out from reference TRBV5-4 and TRBJ1-2, the complete variable domain reads ETGVTQSPTHLIKTRGQQVTLRCSSQSGHNTVSWYQQALGQGPQFIFQYYREEENGRGNFPPRFSGLQFPNYSSELNVNALELDDSALYLCASRPGQAYGYTFGSGTRLTVV.